These 23 T cell receptor beta chains originate from one sample sequenced in a study of identical twins (dated by TCRdb to about 2016). Preparation of the library involved 5' RACE. Sequencing relied on an Illumina HiSeq 2000. Using fastp trimming at Q25 and MiXCR clonotype assembly, TCRdb reanalyzed the public sequencing data and kept in-frame beta chains. Entries are consolidated by CDR3 protein sequence, retaining the most common genes and DNA. This sample has about 190,000 distinct CDR3 sequences in its table, and more than 15% of those were observed once. 40% of the sample lies in the top ten. The sample was also reused in another study, on T cells expressing NK-cell markers.

Input material: CD8+ T cells sorted from blood. The receptors were gathered from a woman between 18 and 29 years old in good health.

This clonotype was counted between two and nine times. The gene calls are TRBV14 and TRBJ2-7; weak D call: TRBD2 (6 bases). The CDR3 is 15 residues long. Germline loops: CDR1 SGHDN, CDR2 FVKESK. Trimming pared 0 bases from V and 4 bases from J, leaving 13 bases between. The CDR3 sequence is CASSQDFGTAYEQYF. The CDR3 DNA is TGTGCCAGCAGCCAAGATTTCGGGACTGCATACGAGCAGTACTTC.

The rearrangement joins TRBV9 to TRBJ2-1; 8 bases align to TRBD2. J lost 6 bases, V lost 6 bases, and 14 bases had no gene match. CDR1 SGDLS and CDR2 YYNGEE come from the germline V gene. The CDR3 spans 16 residues. CDR3 in DNA: TGTGCCAGCACGCCAGCGGGAGAGAAACGGGGCAATGAGCAGTTCTTC. It yields the protein CASTPAGEKRGNEQFF.

This clonotype was detected only once. The gene calls are TRBV10-1 and TRBJ2-1, with 11 bases matching TRBD2. V shed 7 bases and J 6 bases; nucleotides not matched to a gene: 17. Germline V lookup: CDR1 WNHNN, CDR2 SYGVQD (reference sequence). This CDR3 is built from 18 residues. As DNA, the CDR3 is TGCGCCAGCATAAGTCAAGTTAACGGGACTAGCGGCTCCAATGAGCAGTTCTTC. It yields the protein CASISQVNGTSGSNEQFF.

This rearrangement joins TRBV7-6 to TRBJ2-3, with 9 bases matching TRBD2. Germline assignment: CDR1 SGHVS and CDR2 FNYEAQ. Trimming cost V 3 bases and J 0 bases; bases outside gene matches: 4. The CDR3 loop spans 16 amino acids. CDR3 nucleotides: TGTGCCAGCAGCTTCACTAGCGGGTCTAGCACAGATACGCAGTATTTT. Translating it yields CASSFTSGSSTDTQYF.

This chain uses TRBV5-1 with TRBJ2-1, with TRBD2 matching 7 bases. The CDR3 runs to 15 residues. J gave up 10 bases and V 2 bases, and 12 bases lay outside the gene matches. Germline loops: CDR1 SGHRS, CDR2 YFSETQ. The CDR3 DNA sequence: TGCGCCAGCAGCTTTGCAGCGGGAAGGCCCGGGGAGCAGTTCTTC. Translation: CASSFAAGRPGEQFF.

The chain uses TRBV27 and TRBJ2-2; possible D gene TRBD1, 5 bases. The CDR3 runs to 15 residues. V was trimmed by 3 bases and J by 2 bases, leaving 10 bases between them. The V gene's germline CDR1 is MNHEY and CDR2 SMNVEV (reference sequence). CDR3 sequence reads: CASSFHDRNTGELFF. The CDR3 DNA sequence: TGTGCCAGCAGTTTCCACGACAGAAACACCGGGGAGCTGTTTTTT.

The chain carries TRBV29-1 and TRBJ2-7, with D maybe TRBD2 (6 bases). This CDR3 has 13 amino acids. Germline-derived CDR1 and CDR2 are SQVTM and ANQGSEA. Trimming removed 3 bases at V and 3 bases at J, with 12 bases between. The CDR3 DNA follows: TGCAGCGTTGAGGCGGGGCTGAACTACGAGCAGTACTTC. This codes for CSVEAGLNYEQYF.

This clonotype rates as medium-sized (0.01 to 0.1%). The genes are TRBV6-4 and TRBJ2-1, with D maybe TRBD2 (5 bases). This CDR3 comprises 15 residues. Germline CDR1 is MRHNA and CDR2 is SNTAGT. With 0 bases removed from V and 5 bases from J, the gap between germline ends came to 11 bases. The DNA for the CDR3 is TGTGCCAGCAGTGACTCCGGCGGCGGGCACAATGAGCAGTTCTTC. Translation: CASSDSGGGHNEQFF.

With regard to this clonotype: The junction differs from germline at one of its ends, possibly a read error. The chain links TRBV12-3 or TRBV12-4 to TRBJ2-6; tentative D call: TRBD1 (5 bases). The CDR3 is made up of 15 amino acids. Here the CDR3 reads CASSFRVPGANVMTF. As DNA, the CDR3 is TGTGCCAGCAGTTTCAGGGTTCCTGGGGCCAACGTCATGACTTTC.

This clonotype was observed a few times. This sequence joins TRBV3-1 and TRBJ1-2, with D tentatively TRBD1 (6 bases). Trimming took off 1 base at V and 7 bases at J, with 16 bases between the two ends. CDR3 length: 15 residues. The germline CDR1 and CDR2 sequences are LGHDT and YNNKEL (reference sequence). Here the CDR3 reads CASSQVTGPWGGYTF. In DNA form, the CDR3 reads TGTGCCAGCAGCCAAGTCACAGGGCCATGGGGTGGCTACACCTTC.

The chain employs TRBV4-3 and TRBJ2-5; TRBD2 aligns across 9 bases. V was clipped by 1 base and J by 9 bases; unmatched bases: 3. Germline values: CDR1 LGHNA, CDR2 YSLEER. There are 13 residues in the CDR3. The CDR3 is CASSQVAGGPQYF. CDR3 bases: TGCGCCAGCAGCCAAGTTGCGGGGGGGCCCCAGTACTTC.

This sequence joins TRBV4-1 and TRBJ2-2, with 7 bases matching TRBD2. Per the germline V gene, CDR1 is MGHRA and CDR2 is YSYEKL. V lost 0 bases to trimming and J lost 5 bases; unmatched junction nucleotides: 9. This CDR3 contains 17 residues. The CDR3 DNA reads as TGCGCCAGCAGCCAAGATCCCGGCGGGAGTCCTACCGGGGAGCTGTTTTTT. Translating gives CASSQDPGGSPTGELFF.

This clonotype has ten or more counts. The V gene is TRBV29-1, the J gene TRBJ2-7; no firm D call. The CDR3 loop spans 12 amino acids. V was cut by 1 base and J by 4 bases, with 8 bases left in between. The germline gives CDR1 SQVTM, CDR2 ANQGSEA. CDR3 nucleotides: TGCAGCGTTGAAGGCTACGCTTACGAGCAGTACTTC. It specifies CSVEGYAYEQYF.

V and J are TRBV18 and TRBJ2-5, with D tentatively TRBD1 or TRBD2 (5 bases each). CDR1 and CDR2 from the germline V gene are KGHSH and LQKENI. V gave up 6 bases and J gave up 7 bases, with 12 bases separating them. This CDR3 region has 12 residues. The CDR3 here is CASSWDPGTQYF. The CDR3 coding sequence is TGTGCCAGCTCTTGGGACCCCGGGACCCAGTACTTC.

This clonotype has just a few counts. The V and J genes are TRBV9 and TRBJ1-2; 9 positions match TRBD1. The CDR3 covers 14 residues. Germline assignment: CDR1 SGDLS and CDR2 YYNGEE. J gave up 5 bases and V 5 bases, and 7 bases lay outside the gene matches. CDR3 in DNA: TGTGCCAGCAGGCGACAGGGGGGTAATTATGGCTACACCTTC. As protein: CASRRQGGNYGYTF. The full variable domain, with the rest looked up from reference TRBV9 and TRBJ1-2, is DSGVTQTPKHLITATGQRVTLRCSPRSGDLSVYWYQQSLDQGLQFLIQYYNGEERAKGNILERFSAQQFPDLHSELNLSSLELGDSALYFCASRRQGGNYGYTFGSGTRLTVV.

The rearrangement links TRBV7-9 to TRBJ1-3; D remains ambiguous. V was clipped by 4 bases and J by 4 bases, with 11 bases between them. Per the germline V gene, CDR1 is SEHNR and CDR2 is FQNEAQ (reference sequence). The CDR3 has 14 amino acids. The CDR3 nucleotides read TGTGCCAGCAGCTACCCAGGTCTGGGAAACACCATATATTTT. Amino acids: CASSYPGLGNTIYF.

The rearrangement links TRBV4-3 to TRBJ2-2, with 11 bases identical to TRBD2. CDR1 LGHNA and CDR2 YSLEER come from the germline V gene. J lost 5 bases, V lost 5 bases, and 7 bases had no gene match. The CDR3 runs to 16 residues. The CDR3 nucleotides are TGCGCCAGCAGCGGTCGACTAGCGGGGAGAACCGGGGAGCTGTTTTTT. The encoded protein is CASSGRLAGRTGELFF.

This sequence joins TRBV27 and TRBJ1-1; TRBD1 might be the D (5 bases). The V and J ends lost 8 bases and 7 bases respectively, with 17 bases between them. CDR1 and CDR2 from the germline V gene are MNHEY and SMNVEV (reference sequence). This CDR3 region has 13 residues. CDR3 region: CASRLRGYGEAFF. The CDR3, as DNA: TGTGCCAGCCGCCTCCGGGGGTACGGTGAAGCTTTCTTT.

The chain recombines TRBV6-2 or TRBV6-3 with TRBJ2-1; no clear D gene. Germline CDR1 MNHEY, CDR2 SVGEGT. The V end lost 2 bases, the J end lost 6 bases, and 2 bases lay between the germline ends. This CDR3 is built from 11 residues. The CDR3 region has the DNA TGTGCCAGCAGTTACCGCAATGAGCAGTTCTTC. This translates into CASSYRNEQFF.

The gene calls are TRBV5-1 and TRBJ2-1, with 8 positions matching TRBD1. CDR1 is SGHRS, CDR2 YFSETQ, per germline. The CDR3 covers 16 residues. The J segment lost 7 bases and the V segment lost 2 bases, leaving 11 bases of the junction unmatched. The CDR3 here is CASSFRGRRIENEQFF. Written as DNA, the CDR3 is TGCGCCAGCAGCTTCAGGGGGCGGCGGATCGAGAATGAGCAGTTCTTC.

CDR3 nucleotides: TGTGCCAGCACCCGCCCCGGGGATGAAGCTTTCTTT. Protein: CASTRPGDEAFF. The chain combines TRBV12-3 or TRBV12-4 with TRBJ1-1; D gene uncertain. Trimming took off 7 bases at V and 7 bases at J, with 13 bases between the two ends. This CDR3 has 12 residues.

This clonotype occurred a few times. The chain employs TRBV20-1 and TRBJ2-1, with a possible D match to TRBD2 (5 bases). Trimming took 3 bases from V and 7 from J, leaving 16 bases between them. The germline V gene encodes CDR1 DFQATT and CDR2 SNEGSKA (reference sequence). This CDR3 region has 14 residues. The CDR3 here is CSASFRRGENEQFF. CDR3 coding DNA: TGCAGTGCTAGTTTTAGACGGGGAGAAAATGAGCAGTTCTTC.

This clonotype appeared a few times. The CDR3 DNA is TGCGCCAGCAATCTAGCGGGAGGAACCTACGAGCAGTACTTC. Its translation is CASNLAGGTYEQYF. The rearrangement links TRBV10-2 to TRBJ2-7; 11 nucleotides line up with TRBD2. The CDR3 consists of 14 residues. CDR1 and CDR2 from the germline V gene are WSHSY and SAAADI. With V trimmed by 7 bases and J by 2 bases, 4 bases remained unmatched.